This T cell receptor beta chain was sequenced during a study of blood T cell repertoires in COVID-19. Adults between roughly 18 and 95 years of age took part from 24 US areas. Cohort assignment relied on participant-reported clinical history. There are 17 residues in the CDR3. Germline V lookup: CDR1 SGHAT, CDR2 FQNNGV. The V and J ends lost 5 bases and 7 bases respectively, with 24 bases between them. How the authors handled the data: Estimated nucleated cell counts came from reference gene primer amplification. Clones were read by immunoSEQ multiplex PCR, and TCRdb kept only the in-frame ones, dropping some. The V and J calls and clone size are taken from that table; D and trimming were inferred from the DNA. Counted here are 200,000 or so clones, approximately 83% occurring once; the ten biggest clones make up 4.8%.

The sample comprised PBMCs or T cells enriched from blood (not recorded which). The chain uses TRBV11-2 and TRBJ2-1, with D maybe TRBD2 (6 bases). The receptor was isolated from a woman aged 50 to 65 who had been exposed to COVID-19. The CDR3 coding sequence is TGTGCCAGCAGCCACAACGGGCTTCGACTAGTAGATAATGAGCAGTTCTTC. Translation gives CASSHNGLRLVDNEQFF. Full variable domain (remainder filled in from reference TRBV11-2 and TRBJ2-1): EAGVAQSPRYKIIEKRQSVAFWCNPISGHATLYWYQQILGQGPKLLIQFQNNGVVDDSQLPKDRFSAERLKGVDSTLKIQPAKLEDSAVYLCASSHNGLRLVDNEQFFGPGTRLTVL.